This is a list of T cell receptor beta chains from one sample in a study of robustness of blood B and T cell sequencing. MiXCR was run by TCRdb on the PCR reads, yielding one entry per CDR3 protein. The table lists some 1,600 distinct CDR3 sequences, roughly three fifths of them singletons. The source material was peripheral blood. These receptors came from a human donor in good health. Each CDR3 is given with its conserved first and last residue. A D gene is named only where the DNA matches it firmly. Clone size is given for some rows only: seen once, a few or many times, or a class if the clone is expanded.

V	J	D	size	CDR3	DNA
TRBV6-5	TRBJ2-2	-	-	CASSYSGIGELFF	TGTGCCAGCAGTTACTCTGGGATAGGGGAGCTGTTTTTT
TRBV7-2	TRBJ2-7	TRBD1	-	CASREGQGPYEQYF	TGTGCCAGCAGGGAGGGACAGGGTCCTTACGAGCAGTACTTC
TRBV7-2	TRBJ1-1	-	-	CASSLLGAGLNTEAFF	TGTGCCAGCAGCTTATTGGGGGCAGGCTTGAACACTGAAGCTTTCTTT
TRBV7-6	TRBJ2-3	TRBD2	-	CASSFSGLAGGTDTQYF	TGTGCCAGCAGCTTCTCGGGATTAGCGGGGGGGACAGATACGCAGTATTTT
TRBV6-5	TRBJ2-2	TRBD1	-	CGSSFRQGDTGELFF	TGTGGCAGCAGTTTCCGACAGGGGGACACCGGGGAGCTGTTTTTT
TRBV5-4	TRBJ2-7	-	-	CASSLDGYEQYF	TGTGCCAGCAGCTTGGATGGCTACGAGCAGTACTTC
TRBV29-1	TRBJ1-3	-	-	CSVVAGSGNTIYF	TGCAGCGTTGTGGCAGGGTCTGGAAACACCATATATTTT
TRBV7-6	TRBJ2-1	-	-	CASSSDGSSYNEQFF	TGTGCCAGCAGCTCAGACGGCAGCTCCTACAATGAGCAGTTCTTC
TRBV2	TRBJ1-5	TRBD1	few	CASSEETGIWSNQPQHF	TGTGCCAGCAGTGAAGAGACAGGGATTTGGAGCAATCAGCCCCAGCATTTT
TRBV11-2	TRBJ1-5	TRBD1	-	CASSTTGDQPQHF	TGTGCCAGCAGCACGACAGGGGACCAGCCCCAGCATTTT
TRBV29-1	TRBJ2-6	-	-	CSVEGRGSGANVLTF	TGCAGCGTCGAGGGCCGGGGCTCTGGGGCCAACGTCCTGACTTTC
TRBV5-6	TRBJ2-7	TRBD1	-	CASSSSTRDRGVYEQYF	TGTGCCAGCAGCTCAAGCACCCGGGACAGGGGGGTTTACGAGCAGTACTTC
TRBV10-3	TRBJ2-4	TRBD1	-	CAISGRDRGLGKNIQYF	TGTGCCATCAGTGGCCGGGACAGGGGGCTTGGCAAAAACATTCAGTACTTC
TRBV7-6	TRBJ1-5	-	once	CASSLRRNQPQHF	TGTGCCAGCAGCTTACGGCGCAATCAGCCCCAGCATTTT
TRBV15	TRBJ2-7	-	-	CATSREQGFYEQYF	TGTGCCACCAGCAGAGAGCAGGGTTTCTACGAGCAGTACTTC
TRBV10-3	TRBJ1-5	-	-	CAISEGPGGNQPQHF	TGTGCCATCAGTGAAGGACCAGGCGGCAATCAGCCCCAGCATTTT
TRBV29-1	TRBJ2-4	TRBD1	-	CSALLGTASLAKNIQYF	TGCAGCGCCCTTCTTGGGACAGCCTCCCTAGCCAAAAACATTCAGTACTTC
TRBV6-2/TRBV6-3	TRBJ2-1	TRBD2	-	CASSYPRTSGPSRLFSYNEQFF	TGTGCCAGCAGTTACCCGAGGACTAGCGGCCCATCACGCCTGTTCTCCTACAATGAGCAGTTCTTC
TRBV7-9	TRBJ2-6	TRBD1	-	CASSSDRERGGANVLTF	TGTGCCAGCAGCTCCGACAGGGAACGGGGAGGGGCCAACGTCCTGACTTTC
TRBV11-3	TRBJ1-5	-	-	CASSLAQPQHF	TGTGCCAGCAGCTTGGCCCAGCCCCAGCATTTT
TRBV29-1	TRBJ2-3	TRBD2	-	CSGTGERGVTDTQYF	TGCAGCGGGACCGGGGAGCGGGGGGTTACAGATACGCAGTATTTT
TRBV6-5	TRBJ2-3	-	few	CASSYGHDTQYF	TGTGCCAGCAGTTACGGGCACGATACGCAGTATTTT
TRBV18	TRBJ2-7	-	few	CASSPQNYEQYF	TGTGCCAGCTCACCACAAAACTACGAGCAGTACTTC
TRBV5-1	TRBJ1-2	-	-	CASSLGGGEDGYTF	TGCGCCAGCAGCTTAGGCGGGGGCGAGGATGGCTACACCTTC
TRBV30	TRBJ2-7	-	-	CAWSAWGYEQYF	TGTGCCTGGAGTGCTTGGGGCTACGAGCAGTACTTC
TRBV20-1	TRBJ2-3	-	few	CSARDWGGVSDTQYF	TGCAGTGCCCGGGACTGGGGCGGGGTGTCAGATACGCAGTATTTT
TRBV15	TRBJ2-7	-	few	CATSTTDTHEQYF	TGTGCCACCAGCACTACGGACACCCACGAGCAGTACTTC
TRBV4-1	TRBJ2-7	-	-	CASSQGRGREQYF	TGCGCCAGCAGCCAAGGGCGGGGCAGGGAGCAGTACTTC
TRBV5-1	TRBJ1-1	TRBD1	-	CASSWGQGRHTEAFF	TGCGCCAGCAGCTGGGGACAGGGGCGACACACTGAAGCTTTCTTT
TRBV30	TRBJ1-6	-	-	CAWSGGAGNSPLHF	TGTGCCTGGAGTGGAGGGGCAGGCAATTCACCCCTCCACTTT
TRBV15	TRBJ1-2	-	once	CATSEVVNYGYTF	TGTGCCACCAGCGAAGTTGTTAACTATGGCTACACCTTC
TRBV12-3/TRBV12-4	TRBJ2-3	-	-	CASSLGDLGTDTQYF	TGTGCCAGCAGTTTAGGGGACTTGGGGACAGATACGCAGTATTTT
TRBV29-1	TRBJ1-1	TRBD1	-	CSVDDRGVSAFF	TGCAGCGTTGATGACAGGGGGGTTTCAGCTTTCTTT
TRBV29-1	TRBJ2-3	-	-	CSVDTDTQYF	TGCAGCGTGGACACAGATACGCAGTATTTT
TRBV4-1	TRBJ1-1	TRBD1	-	CASSPLDRGNTEAFF	TGCGCCAGCAGCCCTTTGGACAGGGGGAACACTGAAGCTTTCTTT
TRBV10-3	TRBJ1-6	-	-	CATRSGSYNSPLHF	TGTGCCACCCGGTCTGGCTCCTATAATTCACCCCTCCACTTT